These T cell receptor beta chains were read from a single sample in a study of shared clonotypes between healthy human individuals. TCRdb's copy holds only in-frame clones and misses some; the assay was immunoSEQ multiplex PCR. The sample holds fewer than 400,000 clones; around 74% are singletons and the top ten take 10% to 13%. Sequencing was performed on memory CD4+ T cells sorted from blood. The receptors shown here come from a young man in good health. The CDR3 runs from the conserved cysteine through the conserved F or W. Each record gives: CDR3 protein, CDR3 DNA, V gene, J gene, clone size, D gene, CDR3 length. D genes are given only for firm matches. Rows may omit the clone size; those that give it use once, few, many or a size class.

CDR3 protein: CASSLGGFIEQFF
CDR3 DNA: TGTGCCAGCAGCTTAGGGGGTTTCATCGAGCAGTTCTTC
V gene: TRBV11-2
J gene: TRBJ2-1
clone size: once
D gene: NA
CDR3 length: 13

CDR3 protein: CASRTGVGQPQHF
CDR3 DNA: TGTGCCAGCAGGACAGGGGTAGGTCAGCCCCAGCATTTT
V gene: TRBV6-1
J gene: TRBJ1-5
clone size: NA
D gene: TRBD1
CDR3 length: 13

CDR3 protein: CASSLSGADTQYF
CDR3 DNA: TGTGCCAGCAGCTTGTCAGGGGCGGATACGCAGTATTTT
V gene: TRBV5-5
J gene: TRBJ2-3
clone size: NA
D gene: NA
CDR3 length: 13

CDR3 protein: CASKIQGAETQYF
CDR3 DNA: TGTGCCAGCAAAATACAGGGGGCAGAGACCCAGTACTTC
V gene: TRBV19
J gene: TRBJ2-5
clone size: few
D gene: TRBD1
CDR3 length: 13

CDR3 protein: CASSRDRVSNQPQHF
CDR3 DNA: TGTGCCAGCAGTAGGGACAGGGTTAGCAATCAGCCCCAGCATTTT
V gene: TRBV7-2
J gene: TRBJ1-5
clone size: NA
D gene: TRBD1
CDR3 length: 15

CDR3 protein: CASSAAEYTEAFF
CDR3 DNA: TGTGCCAGCAGTGCTGCCGAGTACACTGAAGCTTTCTTT
V gene: TRBV2
J gene: TRBJ1-1
clone size: NA
D gene: NA
CDR3 length: 13

CDR3 protein: CASSLVTGGFYGYTF
CDR3 DNA: TGTGCCAGCAGCTTAGTGACAGGGGGCTTCTATGGCTACACCTTC
V gene: TRBV7-2
J gene: TRBJ1-2
clone size: NA
D gene: TRBD1
CDR3 length: 15

CDR3 protein: CASSPVLVSSYNEQFF
CDR3 DNA: TGTGCCAGCTCACCAGTACTAGTGAGCTCCTACAATGAGCAGTTCTTC
V gene: TRBV18
J gene: TRBJ2-1
clone size: NA
D gene: NA
CDR3 length: 16

CDR3 protein: CASSLRFRSESEAFF
CDR3 DNA: TGTGCCAGCAGCTTAAGGTTCCGTTCCGAGAGTGAAGCTTTCTTT
V gene: TRBV7-9
J gene: TRBJ1-1
clone size: few
D gene: NA
CDR3 length: 15

CDR3 protein: CASSPGRSMNTEAFF
CDR3 DNA: TGTGCCAGCTCACCGGGACGAAGCATGAACACTGAAGCTTTCTTT
V gene: TRBV18
J gene: TRBJ1-1
clone size: NA
D gene: NA
CDR3 length: 15

CDR3 protein: CASSPRQGWNYGYTF
CDR3 DNA: TGTGCCAGCAGCCCCAGACAGGGGTGGAACTATGGCTACACCTTC
V gene: TRBV6-1
J gene: TRBJ1-2
clone size: NA
D gene: TRBD1
CDR3 length: 15

CDR3 protein: CASSLGEFGNEQFF
CDR3 DNA: TGTGCCAGCAGCTTAGGAGAGTTTGGCAATGAGCAGTTCTTC
V gene: TRBV11-3
J gene: TRBJ2-1
clone size: NA
D gene: NA
CDR3 length: 14

CDR3 protein: CASSEALRGSTDTQYF
CDR3 DNA: TGTGCCAGCAGTGAAGCGCTTCGGGGTAGCACAGATACGCAGTATTTT
V gene: TRBV2
J gene: TRBJ2-3
clone size: NA
D gene: NA
CDR3 length: 16

CDR3 protein: CASSFLAGGENEQFF
CDR3 DNA: TGCGCCAGCAGCTTCCTAGCGGGAGGAGAAAATGAGCAGTTCTTC
V gene: TRBV5-1
J gene: TRBJ2-1
clone size: NA
D gene: TRBD2
CDR3 length: 15

CDR3 protein: CASYDRDGDTIYF
CDR3 DNA: TGTGCCAGTTACGACCGGGACGGGGACACCATATATTTT
V gene: TRBV19
J gene: TRBJ1-3
clone size: few
D gene: NA
CDR3 length: 13

CDR3 protein: CASSWQTGEKLFF
CDR3 DNA: TGCGCCAGCAGCTGGCAGACAGGAGAAAAACTGTTTTTT
V gene: TRBV5-1
J gene: TRBJ1-4
clone size: many
D gene: NA
CDR3 length: 13

CDR3 protein: CASSPRQDYGYTF
CDR3 DNA: TGTGCCAGCTCACCGCGACAGGACTATGGCTACACCTTC
V gene: TRBV18
J gene: TRBJ1-2
clone size: NA
D gene: NA
CDR3 length: 13

CDR3 protein: CASSPRGRNYNEQFF
CDR3 DNA: TGTGCCAGCAGCCCGCGGGGGCGAAACTACAATGAGCAGTTCTTC
V gene: TRBV11-2
J gene: TRBJ2-1
clone size: NA
D gene: NA
CDR3 length: 15

CDR3 protein: CASSSGLDFYEQYF
CDR3 DNA: TGTGCCAGCAGCTCAGGACTAGATTTCTACGAGCAGTACTTC
V gene: TRBV7-8
J gene: TRBJ2-7
clone size: few
D gene: TRBD2
CDR3 length: 14

CDR3 protein: CAWRDRGTNEKLFF
CDR3 DNA: TGTGCCTGGAGGGACAGGGGAACTAATGAAAAACTGTTTTTT
V gene: TRBV30
J gene: TRBJ1-4
clone size: NA
D gene: TRBD1
CDR3 length: 14

CDR3 protein: CASSPTGSRGDEQFF
CDR3 DNA: TGTGCCAGCAGCCCTACCGGGTCCCGAGGCGATGAGCAGTTCTTC
V gene: TRBV5-4
J gene: TRBJ2-1
clone size: NA
D gene: NA
CDR3 length: 15

CDR3 protein: CASSPDQFGNTIYF
CDR3 DNA: TGTGCCAGCTCACCAGACCAGTTCGGAAACACCATATATTTT
V gene: TRBV18
J gene: TRBJ1-3
clone size: NA
D gene: NA
CDR3 length: 14

CDR3 protein: CASSSGQSGEQYF
CDR3 DNA: TGTGCCAGCAGCTCAGGACAGTCCGGGGAGCAGTACTTC
V gene: TRBV11-3
J gene: TRBJ2-7
clone size: NA
D gene: NA
CDR3 length: 13

CDR3 protein: CASSLIWQSSTDTQYF
CDR3 DNA: TGTGCCAGCAGCTTAATCTGGCAGTCTAGCACAGATACGCAGTATTTT
V gene: TRBV11-2
J gene: TRBJ2-3
clone size: NA
D gene: NA
CDR3 length: 16

CDR3 protein: CASSFSAIYEQYF
CDR3 DNA: TGTGCCAGCAGTTTCTCGGCGATTTACGAGCAGTACTTC
V gene: TRBV28
J gene: TRBJ2-7
clone size: few
D gene: NA
CDR3 length: 13

CDR3 protein: CASSLRLAGPYEQYF
CDR3 DNA: TGTGCCAGCAGCTTAAGACTAGCGGGACCCTACGAGCAGTACTTC
V gene: TRBV11-1
J gene: TRBJ2-7
clone size: NA
D gene: TRBD2
CDR3 length: 15

CDR3 protein: CSVIRGVETQYF
CDR3 DNA: TGCAGCGTAATCAGGGGAGTGGAGACCCAGTACTTC
V gene: TRBV29-1
J gene: TRBJ2-5
clone size: NA
D gene: NA
CDR3 length: 12

CDR3 protein: CASSEPGTAIGFF
CDR3 DNA: TGCGCCAGCAGTGAACCCGGGACAGCAATAGGATTCTTT
V gene: TRBV10-1
J gene: TRBJ1-1
clone size: NA
D gene: TRBD1
CDR3 length: 13

CDR3 protein: CASSDPRRTPYEQYF
CDR3 DNA: TGTGCCAGCAGTGATCCCCGCAGGACGCCCTACGAGCAGTACTTC
V gene: TRBV11-2
J gene: TRBJ2-7
clone size: NA
D gene: NA
CDR3 length: 15

CDR3 protein: CASEAGLVGETQYF
CDR3 DNA: TGCGCCAGCGAAGCGGGATTAGTGGGAGAGACCCAGTACTTC
V gene: TRBV5-1
J gene: TRBJ2-5
clone size: NA
D gene: TRBD2
CDR3 length: 14

CDR3 protein: CASSGGTIASTDTQYF
CDR3 DNA: TGTGCCAGCAGTGGGGGGACTATTGCTAGCACAGATACGCAGTATTTT
V gene: TRBV2
J gene: TRBJ2-3
clone size: NA
D gene: TRBD2
CDR3 length: 16

CDR3 protein: CASSRIRPEYGYTF
CDR3 DNA: TGTGCCAGCAGCCGGATAAGACCAGAATATGGCTACACCTTC
V gene: TRBV27
J gene: TRBJ1-2
clone size: NA
D gene: NA
CDR3 length: 14

CDR3 protein: CASEGGARTDTQYF
CDR3 DNA: TGCGCCAGCGAGGGTGGGGCCCGCACAGATACGCAGTATTTT
V gene: TRBV5-1
J gene: TRBJ2-3
clone size: NA
D gene: NA
CDR3 length: 14